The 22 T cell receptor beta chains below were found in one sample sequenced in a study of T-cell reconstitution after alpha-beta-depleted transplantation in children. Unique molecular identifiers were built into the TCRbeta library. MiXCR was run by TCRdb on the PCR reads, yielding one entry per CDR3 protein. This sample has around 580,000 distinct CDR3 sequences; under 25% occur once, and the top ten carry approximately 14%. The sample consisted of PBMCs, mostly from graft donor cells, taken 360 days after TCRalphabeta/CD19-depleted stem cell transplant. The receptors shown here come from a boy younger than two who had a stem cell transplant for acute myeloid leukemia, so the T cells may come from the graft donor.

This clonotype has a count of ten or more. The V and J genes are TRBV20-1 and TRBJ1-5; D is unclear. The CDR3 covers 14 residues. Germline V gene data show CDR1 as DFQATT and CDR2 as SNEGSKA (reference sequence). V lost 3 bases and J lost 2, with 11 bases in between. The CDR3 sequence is CSASRPGGNQPQHF. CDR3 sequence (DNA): TGCAGTGCTAGTCGTCCGGGAGGCAATCAGCCCCAGCATTTT.

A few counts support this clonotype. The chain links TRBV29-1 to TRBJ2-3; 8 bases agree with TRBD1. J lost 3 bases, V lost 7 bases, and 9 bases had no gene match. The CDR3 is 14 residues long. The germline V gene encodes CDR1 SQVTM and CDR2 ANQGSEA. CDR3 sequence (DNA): TGCAGCGCCGAGAGGACAGGGACAACAGATACGCAGTATTTT. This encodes CSAERTGTTDTQYF.

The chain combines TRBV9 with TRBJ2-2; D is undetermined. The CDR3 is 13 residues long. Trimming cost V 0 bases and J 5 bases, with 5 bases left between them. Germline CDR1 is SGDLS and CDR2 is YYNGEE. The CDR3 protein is CASSVVDTGELFF. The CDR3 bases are TGTGCCAGCAGCGTAGTGGATACCGGGGAGCTGTTTTTT.

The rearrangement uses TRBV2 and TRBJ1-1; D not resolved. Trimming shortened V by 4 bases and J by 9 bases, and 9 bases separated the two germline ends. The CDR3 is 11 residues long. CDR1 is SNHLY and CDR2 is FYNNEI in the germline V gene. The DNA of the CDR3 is TGTGCCAGCAGTGTGGAGCGTAAAGCTTTCTTT. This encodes CASSVERKAFF. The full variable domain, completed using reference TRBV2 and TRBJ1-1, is EPEVTQTPSHQVTQMGQEVILRCVPISNHLYFYWYRQILGQKVEFLVSFYNNEISEKSEIFDDQFSVERPDGSNFTLKIRSTKLEDSAMYFCASSVERKAFFGQGTRLTVV.

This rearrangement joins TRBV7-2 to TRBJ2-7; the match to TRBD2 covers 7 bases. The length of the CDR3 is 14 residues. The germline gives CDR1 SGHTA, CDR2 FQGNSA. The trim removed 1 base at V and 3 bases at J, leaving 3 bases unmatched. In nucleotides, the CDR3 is TGTGCCAGCAGCTTAGGGACTAGTCGCTACGAGCAGTACTTC. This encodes CASSLGTSRYEQYF. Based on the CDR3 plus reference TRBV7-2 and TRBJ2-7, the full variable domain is GAGVSQSPSNKVTEKGKDVELRCDPISGHTALYWYRQSLGQGLEFLIYFQGNSAPDKSGLPSDRFSAERTGGSVSTLTIQRTQQEDSAVYLCASSLGTSRYEQYFGPGTRLTVT.

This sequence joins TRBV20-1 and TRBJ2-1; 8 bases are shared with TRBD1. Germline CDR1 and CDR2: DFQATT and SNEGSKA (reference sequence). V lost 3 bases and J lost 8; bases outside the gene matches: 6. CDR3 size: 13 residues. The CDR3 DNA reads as TGCAGTGCTAGGCCAGGGGGCTGGGATGAGCAGTTCTTC. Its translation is CSARPGGWDEQFF.

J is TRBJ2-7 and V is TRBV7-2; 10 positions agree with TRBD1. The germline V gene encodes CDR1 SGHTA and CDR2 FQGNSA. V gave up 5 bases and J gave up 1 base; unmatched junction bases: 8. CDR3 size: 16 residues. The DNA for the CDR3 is TGTGCCAGCAGCGCGGACAGGGGGGGATGGTCCTACGAGCAGTACGTC. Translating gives CASSADRGGWSYEQYV.

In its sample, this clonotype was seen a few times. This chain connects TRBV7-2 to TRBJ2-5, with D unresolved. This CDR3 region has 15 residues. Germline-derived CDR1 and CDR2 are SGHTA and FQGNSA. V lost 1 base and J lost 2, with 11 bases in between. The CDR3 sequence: CASSLVFAQQETQYF. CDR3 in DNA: TGTGCCAGCAGCTTAGTTTTTGCACAGCAAGAGACCCAGTACTTC.

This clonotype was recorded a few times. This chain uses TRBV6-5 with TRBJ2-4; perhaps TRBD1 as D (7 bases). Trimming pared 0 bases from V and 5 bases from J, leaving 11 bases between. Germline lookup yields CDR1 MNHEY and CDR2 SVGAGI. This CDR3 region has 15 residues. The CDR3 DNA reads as TGTGCCAGCAGTTACTCGACAGGGAGGCAAAACATTCAGTACTTC. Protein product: CASSYSTGRQNIQYF.

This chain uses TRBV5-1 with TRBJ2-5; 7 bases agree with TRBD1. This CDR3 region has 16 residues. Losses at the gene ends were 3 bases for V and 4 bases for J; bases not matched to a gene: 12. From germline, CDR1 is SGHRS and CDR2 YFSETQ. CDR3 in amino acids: CASSSTGTPGAETQYF. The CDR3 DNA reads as TGCGCCAGCAGCTCGACAGGGACGCCCGGGGCAGAGACCCAGTACTTC.

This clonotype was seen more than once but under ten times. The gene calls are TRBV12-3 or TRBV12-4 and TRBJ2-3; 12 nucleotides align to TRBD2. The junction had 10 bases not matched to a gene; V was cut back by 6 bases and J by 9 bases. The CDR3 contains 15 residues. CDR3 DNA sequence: TGTGCCAGCAGGACCCGCGCTAGCGGGGGGGCAACGCAGTATTTT. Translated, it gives CASRTRASGGATQYF.

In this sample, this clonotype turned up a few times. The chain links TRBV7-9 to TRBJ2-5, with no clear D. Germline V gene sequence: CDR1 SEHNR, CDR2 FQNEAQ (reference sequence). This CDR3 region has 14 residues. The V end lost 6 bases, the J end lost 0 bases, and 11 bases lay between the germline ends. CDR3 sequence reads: CASSISEYQETQYF. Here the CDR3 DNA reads TGTGCCAGCAGTATTTCAGAGTACCAAGAGACCCAGTACTTC.

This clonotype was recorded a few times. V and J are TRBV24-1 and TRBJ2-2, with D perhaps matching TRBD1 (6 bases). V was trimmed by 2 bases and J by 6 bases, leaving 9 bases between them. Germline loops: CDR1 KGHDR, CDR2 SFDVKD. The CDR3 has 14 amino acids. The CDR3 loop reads CATSDYTGSGELFF. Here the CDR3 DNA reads TGTGCCACCAGTGATTACACAGGGTCCGGGGAGCTGTTTTTT.

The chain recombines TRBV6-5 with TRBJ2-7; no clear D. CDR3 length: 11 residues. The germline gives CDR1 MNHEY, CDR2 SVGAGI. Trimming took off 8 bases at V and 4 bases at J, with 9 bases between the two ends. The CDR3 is CASGSWYEQYF. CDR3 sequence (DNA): TGTGCCAGCGGGTCGTGGTACGAGCAGTACTTC.

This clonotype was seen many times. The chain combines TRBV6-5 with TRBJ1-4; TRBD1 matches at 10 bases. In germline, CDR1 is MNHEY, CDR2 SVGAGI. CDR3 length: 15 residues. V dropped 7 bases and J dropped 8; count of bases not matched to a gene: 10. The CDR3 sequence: CASIGWDRGREKLFF. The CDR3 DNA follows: TGTGCCAGCATAGGCTGGGACAGGGGAAGAGAAAAACTGTTTTTT.

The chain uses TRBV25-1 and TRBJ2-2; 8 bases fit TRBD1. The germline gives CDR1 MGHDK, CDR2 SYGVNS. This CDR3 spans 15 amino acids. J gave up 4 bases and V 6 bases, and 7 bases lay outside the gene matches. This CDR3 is CASRRTGSATGELFF. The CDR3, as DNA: TGTGCCAGCAGAAGGACAGGGTCGGCCACCGGGGAGCTGTTTTTT.

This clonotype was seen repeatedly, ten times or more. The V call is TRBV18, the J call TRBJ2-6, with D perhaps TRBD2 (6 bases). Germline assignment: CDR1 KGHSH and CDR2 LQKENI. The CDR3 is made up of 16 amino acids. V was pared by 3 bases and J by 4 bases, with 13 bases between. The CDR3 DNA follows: TGTGCCAGCTCACCGGGGGGACTGGTCGGGGCCAACGTCCTGACTTTC. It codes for CASSPGGLVGANVLTF.

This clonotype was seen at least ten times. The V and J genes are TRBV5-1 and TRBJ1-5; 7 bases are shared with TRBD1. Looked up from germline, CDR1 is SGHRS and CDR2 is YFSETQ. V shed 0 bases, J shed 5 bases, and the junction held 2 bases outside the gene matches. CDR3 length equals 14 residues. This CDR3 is CASSLVGGHQPQHF. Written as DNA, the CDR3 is TGCGCCAGCAGCTTGGTAGGGGGCCATCAGCCCCAGCATTTT.

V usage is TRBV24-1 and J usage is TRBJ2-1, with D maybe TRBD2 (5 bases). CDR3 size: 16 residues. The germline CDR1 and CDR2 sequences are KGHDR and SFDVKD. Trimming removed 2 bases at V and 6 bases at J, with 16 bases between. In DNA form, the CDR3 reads TGTGCCACCAGTGATTCCCTAGCTAGATGGGGCAATGAGCAGTTCTTC. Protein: CATSDSLARWGNEQFF.

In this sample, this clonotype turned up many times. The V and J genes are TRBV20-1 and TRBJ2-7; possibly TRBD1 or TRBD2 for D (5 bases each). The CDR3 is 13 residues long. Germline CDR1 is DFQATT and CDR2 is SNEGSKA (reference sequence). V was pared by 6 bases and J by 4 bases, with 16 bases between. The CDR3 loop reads CSAVGFGGYEQYF. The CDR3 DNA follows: TGCAGTGCAGTTGGGTTTGGGGGTTACGAGCAGTACTTC.

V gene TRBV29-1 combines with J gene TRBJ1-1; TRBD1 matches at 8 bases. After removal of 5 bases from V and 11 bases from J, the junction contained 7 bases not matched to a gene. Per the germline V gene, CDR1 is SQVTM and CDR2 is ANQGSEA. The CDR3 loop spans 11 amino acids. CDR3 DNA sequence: TGCAGCGTTTCGGGGACAGGCTTGGCTTTCTTT. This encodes CSVSGTGLAFF.

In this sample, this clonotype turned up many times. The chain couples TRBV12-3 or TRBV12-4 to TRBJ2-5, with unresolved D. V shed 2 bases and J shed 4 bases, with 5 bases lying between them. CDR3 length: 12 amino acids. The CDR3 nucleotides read TGTGCCAGCAGTTTAATCGGAGAGACCCAGTACTTC. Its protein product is CASSLIGETQYF.